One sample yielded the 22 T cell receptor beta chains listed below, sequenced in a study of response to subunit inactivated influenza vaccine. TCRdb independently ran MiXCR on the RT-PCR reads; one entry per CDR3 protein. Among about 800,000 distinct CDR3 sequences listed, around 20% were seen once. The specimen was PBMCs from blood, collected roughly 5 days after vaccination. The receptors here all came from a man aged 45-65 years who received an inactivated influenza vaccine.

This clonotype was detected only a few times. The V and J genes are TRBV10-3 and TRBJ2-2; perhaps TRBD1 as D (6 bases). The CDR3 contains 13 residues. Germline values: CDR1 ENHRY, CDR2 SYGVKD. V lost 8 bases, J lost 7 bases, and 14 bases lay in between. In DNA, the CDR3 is TGTGCCATCGCTCCGGGACAAATCGGGGAGCTGTTTTTT. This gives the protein CAIAPGQIGELFF.

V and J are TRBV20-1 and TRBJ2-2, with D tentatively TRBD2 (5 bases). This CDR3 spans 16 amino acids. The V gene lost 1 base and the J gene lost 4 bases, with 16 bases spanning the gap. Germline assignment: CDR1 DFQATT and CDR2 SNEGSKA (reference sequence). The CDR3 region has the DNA TGCAGTGCTAGAGGCCCTTTGGGAGCGACCACCGGGGAGCTGTTTTTT. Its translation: CSARGPLGATTGELFF.

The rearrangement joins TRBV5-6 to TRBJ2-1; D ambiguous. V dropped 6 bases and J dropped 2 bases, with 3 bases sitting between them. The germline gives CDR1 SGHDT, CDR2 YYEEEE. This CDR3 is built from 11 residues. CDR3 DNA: TGTGCCAGCACCACCTACAATGAGCAGTTCTTC. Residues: CASTTYNEQFF.

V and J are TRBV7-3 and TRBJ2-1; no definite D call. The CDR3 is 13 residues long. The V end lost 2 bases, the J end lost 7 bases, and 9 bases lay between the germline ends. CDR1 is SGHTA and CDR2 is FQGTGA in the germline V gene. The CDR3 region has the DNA TGTGCCAGCAGCTTATATTCGATGAATGAGCAGTTCTTC. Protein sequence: CASSLYSMNEQFF.

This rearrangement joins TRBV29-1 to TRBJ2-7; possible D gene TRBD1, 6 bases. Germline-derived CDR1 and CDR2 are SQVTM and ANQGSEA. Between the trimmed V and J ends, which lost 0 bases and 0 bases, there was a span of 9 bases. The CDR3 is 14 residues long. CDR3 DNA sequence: TGCAGCGTTGAAGACAGGGGAAGCTCCTACGAGCAGTACTTC. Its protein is CSVEDRGSSYEQYF.

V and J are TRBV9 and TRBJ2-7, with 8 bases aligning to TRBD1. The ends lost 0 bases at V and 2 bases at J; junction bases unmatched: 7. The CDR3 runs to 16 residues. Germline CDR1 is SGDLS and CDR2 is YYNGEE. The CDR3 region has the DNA TGTGCCAGCAGCGTAGCTACGGGACAGGATGCCTACGAGCAGTACTTC. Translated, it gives CASSVATGQDAYEQYF.

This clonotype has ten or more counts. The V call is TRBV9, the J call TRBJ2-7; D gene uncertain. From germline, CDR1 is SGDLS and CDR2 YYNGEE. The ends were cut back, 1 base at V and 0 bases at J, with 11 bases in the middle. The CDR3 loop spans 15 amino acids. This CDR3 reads CASSVTGQSSYEQYF. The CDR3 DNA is TGTGCCAGCAGCGTAACGGGCCAGAGCTCCTACGAGCAGTACTTC. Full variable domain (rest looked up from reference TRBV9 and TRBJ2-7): DSGVTQTPKHLITATGQRVTLRCSPRSGDLSVYWYQQSLDQGLQFLIQYYNGEERAKGNILERFSAQQFPDLHSELNLSSLELGDSALYFCASSVTGQSSYEQYFGPGTRLTVT.

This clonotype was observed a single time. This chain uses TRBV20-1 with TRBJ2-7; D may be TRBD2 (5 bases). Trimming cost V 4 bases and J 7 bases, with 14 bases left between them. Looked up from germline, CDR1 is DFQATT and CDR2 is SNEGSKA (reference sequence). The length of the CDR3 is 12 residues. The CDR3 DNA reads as TGCAGTGCTACAAGGACTGGGGAGGAGCAGTACTTC. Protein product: CSATRTGEEQYF.

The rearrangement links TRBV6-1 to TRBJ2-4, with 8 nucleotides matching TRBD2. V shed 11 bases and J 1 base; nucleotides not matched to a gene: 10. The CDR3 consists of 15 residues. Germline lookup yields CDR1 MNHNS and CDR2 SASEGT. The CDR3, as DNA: TGTGCCGTGACTAGCGTCCCGCCGGCCAAAAACATTCAGTACTTC. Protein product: CAVTSVPPAKNIQYF.

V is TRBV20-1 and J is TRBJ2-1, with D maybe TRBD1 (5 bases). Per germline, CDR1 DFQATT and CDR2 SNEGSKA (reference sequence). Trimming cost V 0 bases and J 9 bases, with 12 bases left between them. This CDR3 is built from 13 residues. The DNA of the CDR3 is TGCAGTGCTAGAGAACCAGGGTCCGGTGAGCAGTTCTTC. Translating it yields CSAREPGSGEQFF.

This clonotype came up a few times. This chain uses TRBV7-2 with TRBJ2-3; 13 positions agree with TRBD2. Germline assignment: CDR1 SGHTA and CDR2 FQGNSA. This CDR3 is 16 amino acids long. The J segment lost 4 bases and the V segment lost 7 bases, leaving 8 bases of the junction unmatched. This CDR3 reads CASTPGLAGRADTQYF. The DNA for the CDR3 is TGTGCCAGCACCCCGGGACTAGCGGGAAGGGCAGATACGCAGTATTTT.

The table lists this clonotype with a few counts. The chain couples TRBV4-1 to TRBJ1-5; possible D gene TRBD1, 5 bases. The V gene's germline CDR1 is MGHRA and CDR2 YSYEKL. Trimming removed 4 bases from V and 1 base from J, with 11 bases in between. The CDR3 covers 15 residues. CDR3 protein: CASSLREGSNQPQHF. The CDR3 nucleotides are TGCGCCAGCAGCCTCAGGGAGGGAAGCAATCAGCCCCAGCATTTT.

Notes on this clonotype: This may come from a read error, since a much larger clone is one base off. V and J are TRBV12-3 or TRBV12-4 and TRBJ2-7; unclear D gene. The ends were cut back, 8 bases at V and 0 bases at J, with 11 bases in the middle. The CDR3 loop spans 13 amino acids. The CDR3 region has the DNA TGTGCCAGCTCTGGGAAAGACTCCTACGAGCAGTACTTC. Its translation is CASSGKDSYEQYF.

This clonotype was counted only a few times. Written as DNA, the CDR3 is TGTGCCAGCAGTTTAGGGGGACTAGCGGGGAACAATGAGCAGTTCTTC. Amino acids: CASSLGGLAGNNEQFF. The chain links TRBV28 to TRBJ2-1; 13 nucleotides align to TRBD2. Trimming cost V 2 bases and J 5 bases; bases outside gene matches: 3. In germline, CDR1 is MDHEN, CDR2 SYDVKM. The CDR3 sequence is 16 residues long.

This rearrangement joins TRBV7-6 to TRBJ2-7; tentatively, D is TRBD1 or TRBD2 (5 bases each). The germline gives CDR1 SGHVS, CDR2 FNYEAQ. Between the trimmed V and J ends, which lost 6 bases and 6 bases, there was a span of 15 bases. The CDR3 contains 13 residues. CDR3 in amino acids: CASSRDQASEQYF. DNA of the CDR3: TGTGCCAGCAGTCGGGACCAGGCCTCCGAGCAGTACTTC.

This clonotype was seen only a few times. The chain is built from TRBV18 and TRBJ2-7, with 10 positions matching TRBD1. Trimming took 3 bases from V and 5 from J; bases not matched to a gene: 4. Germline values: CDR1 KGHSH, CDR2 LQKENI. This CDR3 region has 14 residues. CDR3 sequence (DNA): TGTGCCAGCTCACCTGGGACAGGGGTCAACGAGCAGTACTTC. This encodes CASSPGTGVNEQYF.

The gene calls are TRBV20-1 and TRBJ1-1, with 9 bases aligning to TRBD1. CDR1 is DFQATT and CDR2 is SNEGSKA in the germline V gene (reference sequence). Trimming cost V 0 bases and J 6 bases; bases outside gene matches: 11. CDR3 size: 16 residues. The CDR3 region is CSAREGAGTGRPEAFF. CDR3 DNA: TGCAGTGCTAGAGAAGGGGCCGGGACAGGGCGTCCTGAAGCTTTCTTT.

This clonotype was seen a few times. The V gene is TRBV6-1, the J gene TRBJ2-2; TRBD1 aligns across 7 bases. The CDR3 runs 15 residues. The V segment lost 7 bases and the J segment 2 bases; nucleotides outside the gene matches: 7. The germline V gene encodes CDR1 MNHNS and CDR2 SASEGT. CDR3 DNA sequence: TGTGCCAGCACTATCGACAGGGTAAACACCGGGGAGCTGTTTTTT. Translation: CASTIDRVNTGELFF.

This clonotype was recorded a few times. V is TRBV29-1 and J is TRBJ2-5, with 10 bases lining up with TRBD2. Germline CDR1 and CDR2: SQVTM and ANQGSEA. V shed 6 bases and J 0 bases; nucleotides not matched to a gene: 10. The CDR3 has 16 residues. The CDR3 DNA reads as TGCAGCGTCTCCGGACTAGCGGAGACGTACCAAGAGACCCAGTACTTC. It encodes CSVSGLAETYQETQYF.

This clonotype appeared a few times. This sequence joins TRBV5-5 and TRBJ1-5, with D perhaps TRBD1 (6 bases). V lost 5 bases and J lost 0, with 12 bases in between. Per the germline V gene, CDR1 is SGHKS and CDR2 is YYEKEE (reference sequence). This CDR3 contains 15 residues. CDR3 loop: CASRLSGDSNQPQHF. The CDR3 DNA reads TGTGCCAGCAGATTGTCAGGGGATAGCAATCAGCCCCAGCATTTT.

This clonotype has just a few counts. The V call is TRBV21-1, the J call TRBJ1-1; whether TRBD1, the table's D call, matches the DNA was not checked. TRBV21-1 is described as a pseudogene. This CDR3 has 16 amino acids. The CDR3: CASSGGRGAPNTEAFF. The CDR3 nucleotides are TGTGCCAGCAGCGGAGGACGGGGGGCGCCGAACACTGAAGCTTTCTTT.

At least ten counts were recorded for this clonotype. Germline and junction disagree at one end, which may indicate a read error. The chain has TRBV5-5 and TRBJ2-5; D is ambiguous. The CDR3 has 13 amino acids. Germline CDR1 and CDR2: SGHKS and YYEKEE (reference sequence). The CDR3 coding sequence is TGTGCCAGCAGTTTGGTATCCCAAGAGACCCAGTACTTC. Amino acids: CASSLVSQETQYF.